This T cell receptor beta chain is from a study of T cell responses to AZD1222 COVID-19 vaccine. Study results and caveats: Scientists sampled the repertoires only once the peak T cell response had passed. Donors skewed white British and female; clonal diversity was possibly underestimated. Dominant CD4 TCR responses targeted spike regions 160-218 and 743-854.

This CDR3 has 15 residues. The germline V gene has CDR1 SNHLY and CDR2 FYNNEI. J lost 5 bases, V lost 2 bases, and 8 bases had no gene match. Measured with immunoSEQ multiplex PCR; TCRdb has only the in-frame clones, and not every one. The table has nearly 200,000 clones, 90% to 95% seen once; the top ten hold around 1%. Doses given second, at about 4 or about 12 weeks, were pooled. As for this clone: Its matching antigen is unknown.

The input for sequencing was peripheral blood, taken 28 days after the second AZD1222 dose. The origin of this receptor is an adult who received the AZD1222 COVID-19 vaccine. This chain joins TRBV2 and TRBJ1-2; 7 nucleotides agree with TRBD1. The CDR3 loop reads CASSESVRGQYGYTF. The DNA for the CDR3 is TGTGCCAGCAGTGAATCGGTGAGGGGGCAGTATGGCTACACCTTC.